This T cell receptor beta chain is from a study of T cells in Graves' hyperthyroidism and ophthalmopathy. Study-level points and caveats: Median prediction lead before ophthalmopathy onset was about 6.3 months with the model. In the blood, most expanded thyroid clonotypes above 0.001 appeared as well. Patients with ophthalmopathy were separated from those with stable hyperthyroidism by a 13 V-J model.

Comment on this clonotype: Its antigen remains unknown.

Trimming shortened V by 2 bases and J by 0 bases, and 11 bases separated the two germline ends. The CDR3 is 16 amino acids. Looked up from germline, CDR1 is ENHRY and CDR2 is SYGVKD. Patients were excluded because of uncontrolled infection, other autoimmune disease, pregnancy or lactation. Amplification yielded TCR beta CDR3 regions, with RNA transcripts as the source. The TCR CDR3 first-round RT-PCR relied on the HTBI primer set. TCRdb redid the calling of the multiplex PCR reads with MiXCR, one entry per CDR3 protein. The sample lists more than 500,000 distinct CDR3 sequences, around 43% seen once, with about two fifths in the top ten.

The receptor comes from an adult woman with Graves' disease, either hyperthyroidism or ophthalmopathy (not recorded which). This chain joins TRBV10-3 and TRBJ1-5; no definite D call. The sequenced material came from peripheral blood or thyroid tissue (not recorded which). The CDR3 sequence: CAISEGPLHSNQPQHF. DNA of the CDR3: TGTGCCATCAGTGAGGGTCCCCTCCATAGCAATCAGCCCCAGCATTTT.